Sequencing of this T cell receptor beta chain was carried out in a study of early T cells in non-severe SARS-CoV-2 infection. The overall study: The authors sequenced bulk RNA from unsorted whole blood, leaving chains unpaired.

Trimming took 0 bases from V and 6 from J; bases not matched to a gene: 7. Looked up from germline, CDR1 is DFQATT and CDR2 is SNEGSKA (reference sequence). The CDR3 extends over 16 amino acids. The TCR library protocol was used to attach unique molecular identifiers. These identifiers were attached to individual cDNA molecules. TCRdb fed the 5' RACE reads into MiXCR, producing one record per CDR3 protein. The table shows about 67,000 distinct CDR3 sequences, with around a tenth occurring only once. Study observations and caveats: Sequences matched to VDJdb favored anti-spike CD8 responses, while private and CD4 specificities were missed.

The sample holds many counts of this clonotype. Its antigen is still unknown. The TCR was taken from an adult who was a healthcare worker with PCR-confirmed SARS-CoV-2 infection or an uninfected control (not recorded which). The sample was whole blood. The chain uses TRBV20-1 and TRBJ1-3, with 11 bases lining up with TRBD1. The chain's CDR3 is CSARDFGQGAENTIYF. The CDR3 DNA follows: TGCAGTGCTAGAGATTTCGGACAGGGGGCTGAAAACACCATATATTTT.